One and the same sample provided the 26 T cell receptor beta chains below, sequenced in a study of post-analysis software for immune sequencing data. General study results and limits: Roughly five TRBV segments appeared more often in patients than in controls, and TRBV5-6, TRBV5-1 and TRBV20-1 were among these.

These receptors have no known antigen. The authors incorporated unique molecular identifiers into the TCR beta cDNA libraries. TCRdb re-called the PCR reads through MiXCR, storing one row per CDR3 protein. The sample yields 700,000 to 900,000 distinct CDR3 sequences, about half seen once. Sequenced material: blood. These receptors all come from a girl between 10 and 17 years old with multiple sclerosis.

V and J are TRBV29-1 and TRBJ2-7; the match to TRBD1 covers 10 bases. The length of the CDR3 is 12 residues. Germline lookup yields CDR1 SQVTM and CDR2 ANQGSEA. The trim removed 6 bases at V and 6 bases at J, leaving 5 bases unmatched. The CDR3 coding sequence is TGCAGCGTGGGGACAGGGGATGGCGAGCAGTACTTC. Its protein product is CSVGTGDGEQYF.

The chain has TRBV20-1 and TRBJ1-1; D remains ambiguous. V was cut by 1 base and J by 10 bases, with 7 bases left in between. Germline CDR1 reads DFQATT; CDR2 reads SNEGSKA (reference sequence). This CDR3 region has 10 residues. In DNA form, the CDR3 reads TGCAGTGCTAGAGGGCTCCCAGCTTTCTTT. This translates into CSARGLPAFF.

The chain links TRBV7-6 to TRBJ2-5; possibly TRBD1 for D (6 bases). In germline, CDR1 is SGHVS, CDR2 FNYEAQ. Trimming cost V 5 bases and J 9 bases, with 22 bases left between them. The CDR3 covers 15 residues. This chain's CDR3 is CASSASGGVPGAQYF. The CDR3 DNA follows: TGTGCCAGCAGCGCCTCTGGTGGGGTTCCAGGGGCCCAGTACTTC.

The V and J genes are TRBV20-1 and TRBJ1-5; D may be TRBD1 (5 bases). V dropped 3 bases and J dropped 6 bases, with 18 bases sitting between them. This CDR3 region has 15 residues. Germline loops: CDR1 DFQATT, CDR2 SNEGSKA (reference sequence). The CDR3 sequence: CSARARPGGLQPQHF. CDR3 DNA sequence: TGCAGTGCTAGGGCCAGGCCGGGGGGACTTCAGCCCCAGCATTTT.

V gene TRBV29-1 combines with J gene TRBJ2-5; 8 bases line up with TRBD2. The CDR3 is 15 residues long. Germline values: CDR1 SQVTM, CDR2 ANQGSEA. Losses at the gene ends were 4 bases for V and 4 bases for J; bases not matched to a gene: 11. In DNA, the CDR3 is TGCAGCGTTGGTAGGGAAGCGGGAGCCAGAGAGACCCAGTACTTC. It yields the protein CSVGREAGARETQYF.

This clonotype has a handful of counts. V and J are TRBV7-3 and TRBJ2-6; D is undetermined. Trimming took 5 bases from V and 0 from J, leaving 8 bases between them. This CDR3 is built from 15 residues. CDR1 is SGHTA and CDR2 is FQGTGA in the germline V gene. The CDR3 protein is CASSLAHSGANVLTF. The CDR3 DNA follows: TGTGCCAGCAGCCTGGCCCACTCTGGGGCCAACGTCCTGACTTTC.

Comments on this clonotype: The junction shows a germline mismatch at one end, possibly a read error. This chain joins TRBV20-1 and TRBJ2-1; perhaps TRBD2 as D (5 bases). The germline gives CDR1 DFQATT, CDR2 SNEGSKA (reference sequence). The CDR3 is 12 amino acids. CDR3 protein: CRAILAGNEQFF. The CDR3 DNA reads as TGCAGGGCTATCCTAGCAGGCAATGAGCAGTTCTTC.

The CDR3 loop is CSARPPKGMNTEAFF. The CDR3 region has the DNA TGCAGTGCTAGACCCCCAAAAGGGATGAACACTGAAGCTTTCTTT. The rearrangement links TRBV20-1 to TRBJ1-1; D not certain. The CDR3 loop spans 15 amino acids. Germline CDR1 and CDR2: DFQATT and SNEGSKA (reference sequence). Trimming pared 2 bases from V and 0 bases from J, leaving 13 bases between.

This clonotype has just a few counts. The V and J genes are TRBV10-3 and TRBJ2-3; no clear D. The V end was cut by 1 base, the J end by 5 bases, with 10 bases between. Germline CDR1 reads ENHRY; CDR2 reads SYGVKD. This CDR3 has 14 amino acids. The CDR3 spells CAISELPGGDTQYF. The DNA for the CDR3 is TGTGCCATCAGTGAGTTGCCCGGCGGAGATACGCAGTATTTT.

A few counts support this clonotype. The chain couples TRBV12-3 or TRBV12-4 to TRBJ2-7; a weak D match, TRBD1 (5 bases). This CDR3 comprises 13 residues. V lost 3 bases and J 3 bases, leaving 9 bases between the germline ends. The CDR3 coding sequence is TGTGCCAGCAGTTTTGCAGGGATCTACGAGCAGTACTTC. As protein: CASSFAGIYEQYF.

This clonotype was seen a single time. V usage is TRBV7-9 and J usage is TRBJ1-2; TRBD1 matches 8 bases. The V gene end was trimmed by 0 bases and the J gene end by 7 bases; junction bases not matched to a gene: 7. Looked up from germline, CDR1 is SEHNR and CDR2 is FQNEAQ (reference sequence). This CDR3 is 15 amino acids long. DNA for the CDR3: TGTGCCAGCAGCTTAGCGGGACAGGAGATGGCTGGCTACACCTTC. It translates to CASSLAGQEMAGYTF.

The table lists this clonotype with a few counts. The chain links TRBV27 to TRBJ1-2; D ambiguous. With 2 bases removed from V and 6 bases from J, the gap between germline ends came to 13 bases. The germline V gene encodes CDR1 MNHEY and CDR2 SMNVEV (reference sequence). This CDR3 is built from 14 residues. The chain's CDR3 is CASSLGSPIDGYTF. The CDR3 DNA sequence: TGTGCCAGCAGTTTAGGCAGCCCTATAGATGGCTACACCTTC.

The chain links TRBV7-6 to TRBJ2-7; possibly TRBD1 for D (6 bases). The CDR3 has 15 residues. Trimming removed 1 base from V and 0 bases from J, with 10 bases in between. The germline V gene encodes CDR1 SGHVS and CDR2 FNYEAQ. This CDR3 is CASSLGPDSSYEQYF. The CDR3, as DNA: TGTGCCAGCAGCTTAGGTCCGGACAGCTCCTACGAGCAGTACTTC.

CDR3 bases: TGTGCCAGCAGCCCAACGCGCGGGAATTCACCCCTCCACTTT. Protein product: CASSPTRGNSPLHF. The chain combines TRBV27 with TRBJ1-6, with D hard to call. Per the germline V gene, CDR1 is MNHEY and CDR2 is SMNVEV (reference sequence). Trimming took 6 bases from V and 7 from J, leaving 13 bases between them. This CDR3 contains 14 residues.

This clonotype was recorded a few times. The genes are TRBV12-3 or TRBV12-4 and TRBJ1-2, with D possibly TRBD1 on 5 matching bases. The CDR3 has 13 residues. The germline V and J ends were trimmed by 3 bases and 4 bases, with 9 bases remaining between them. As DNA, the CDR3 is TGTGCCAGCAGTTTGGGGGTCTCCTATGGCTACACCTTC. It encodes CASSLGVSYGYTF.

A few counts support this clonotype. V gene TRBV7-2 combines with J gene TRBJ2-3; D gene uncertain. Germline V gives CDR1 SGHTA, CDR2 FQGNSA. Trimming removed 3 bases at V and 2 bases at J, with 12 bases between. This CDR3 has 15 amino acids. The CDR3 DNA follows: TGTGCCAGCAGCTTCGGTATCGCGGTCACAGATACGCAGTATTTT. Translated: CASSFGIAVTDTQYF.

The chain employs TRBV5-1 and TRBJ2-6; D is uncertain. This CDR3 is 16 amino acids long. From germline, CDR1 is SGHRS and CDR2 YFSETQ. Trimming cost V 1 base and J 2 bases, with 10 bases left between them. CDR3 loop: CASSLIQMAGANVLTF. Here the CDR3 DNA reads TGCGCCAGCAGCTTGATCCAGATGGCTGGGGCCAACGTCCTGACTTTC.

The chain joins TRBV5-1 to TRBJ2-5, with TRBD2 identical over 8 bases. Germline V gives CDR1 SGHRS, CDR2 YFSETQ. J was trimmed by 0 bases and V by 2 bases; bases with no gene match: 3. The CDR3 covers 15 residues. In nucleotides, the CDR3 is TGCGCCAGCAGCTTTAGCGGGACGTACCAAGAGACCCAGTACTTC. The encoded protein is CASSFSGTYQETQYF.

The chain is built from TRBV4-1 and TRBJ2-1; 9 bases are a match to TRBD1. Germline V gives CDR1 MGHRA, CDR2 YSYEKL. This CDR3 has 18 amino acids. The trim removed 0 bases at V and 7 bases at J, leaving 13 bases unmatched. DNA for the CDR3: TGCGCCAGCAGCCAAGAATGGCCGGACAGGGGCGACGGTAATGAGCAGTTCTTC. As protein: CASSQEWPDRGDGNEQFF.

This sequence joins TRBV10-3 and TRBJ2-4, with D perhaps TRBD2 (7 bases). The J call is doubtful: the DNA matches TRBJ2-7 better. Germline assignment: CDR1 ENHRY and CDR2 SYGVKD. The CDR3 is made up of 15 amino acids. The CDR3 coding sequence is TGTGCCATCAGCAGAGTCGCGGGGGCTGGCACCGAGCAGTACTTC. It translates to CAISRVAGAGTEQYF.

The rearrangement links TRBV20-1 to TRBJ1-4; 10 bases are shared with TRBD1. The CDR3 contains 13 residues. After removal of 8 bases from V and 8 bases from J, the junction contained 8 bases not matched to a gene. Germline V lookup: CDR1 DFQATT, CDR2 SNEGSKA (reference sequence). The CDR3 sequence is CSLKGQGREKLFF. In nucleotides, the CDR3 is TGCAGTCTGAAGGGACAGGGGAGGGAAAAACTGTTTTTT.

This clonotype occurred a few times. The rearrangement links TRBV20-1 to TRBJ2-7, with D possibly TRBD2 on 5 matching bases. V was pared by 3 bases and J by 3 bases, with 9 bases between. Germline-derived CDR1 and CDR2 are DFQATT and SNEGSKA (reference sequence). The CDR3 contains 12 residues. The CDR3 reads CSASTSDYEQYF. CDR3 DNA: TGCAGTGCTAGCACTAGTGACTACGAGCAGTACTTC.

This sequence joins TRBV12-3 or TRBV12-4 and TRBJ2-4; a possible D gene is TRBD2 (6 bases). V lost 6 bases and J lost 5, with 23 bases in between. The CDR3 spans 17 residues. The CDR3 here is CASSRRVASAHQNIQYF. The CDR3 bases are TGTGCCAGCAGCCGTAGGGTGGCTAGCGCGCACCAAAACATTCAGTACTTC.

V and J are TRBV7-8 and TRBJ2-4; TRBD2 matches at 13 bases. The assigned J gene may be wrong: the sequence end matches TRBJ2-7 better. CDR1 is SGHVS and CDR2 is FQNEAQ in the germline V gene. This CDR3 comprises 15 residues. The CDR3 DNA reads TGTGCCACCCACCGACTAGCGGGAGGCTCCTACGAGCAGTACTTC. Its translation: CATHRLAGGSYEQYF.

This sequence joins TRBV27 and TRBJ2-7; 10 nucleotides agree with TRBD2. The CDR3 runs to 16 residues. With 2 bases clipped from V and 0 bases from J, the junction kept 4 bases outside the gene matches. From germline, CDR1 is MNHEY and CDR2 SMNVEV (reference sequence). The CDR3 protein is CASSLNPSGGSYEQYF. The CDR3 DNA sequence: TGTGCCAGCAGTTTAAATCCTAGCGGGGGCTCCTACGAGCAGTACTTC.

With regard to this clonotype: The junction shows a germline mismatch at one end, possibly a read error. This chain joins TRBV7-7 and TRBJ2-2; a weak D match, TRBD2 (5 bases). Per germline, CDR1 SSHAT and CDR2 FNYEAQ (reference sequence). The CDR3 is made up of 16 amino acids. The CDR3 here is CASSLAPVGTTGELFF. In nucleotides, the CDR3 is TGTGCTAGCAGCTTAGCGCCGGTTGGTACCACCGGGGAGCTGTTTTTT.